The present T cell receptor beta chain was sequenced within a study of T cell responses to AZD1222 COVID-19 vaccine. TCRdb's copy holds only in-frame clones and misses some; the assay was immunoSEQ multiplex PCR. The table shows 86,000 or so clones, with 90% occurring only once. The sample here was peripheral blood, taken on day 0 of AZD1222 vaccination. The clonotype originates from an adult in good health.

DNA for the CDR3: TGTGCCAGCAGCCCGTCCGGGCTGGATACGCAGTATTTT. Translated, it gives CASSPSGLDTQYF. This rearrangement joins TRBV6-4 to TRBJ2-3; D not resolved. V lost 6 bases and J 6 bases, leaving 13 bases between the germline ends. Per the germline V gene, CDR1 is MRHNA and CDR2 is SNTAGT. The CDR3 has 13 amino acids.